One and the same sample provided the 9 T cell receptor beta chains below, sequenced in a study of Graves' ophthalmopathy and Graves' hyperthyroidism listed by TCRdb under 2018. Sequencing was carried out with an Illumina HiSeq 2000. For repertoire sequencing, TCR beta CDR3 regions were amplified from RNA transcripts. The first round was an RT-PCR using HTBI primers with the Qiagen OneStep RT-PCR kit, and this first round was followed by a second-round multiplex PCR, then size selection and purification. Clones were called with MiXCR by TCRdb after fastp trimmed the public reads at Q25, and only in-frame beta chains were retained. CDR3 protein duplicates are merged, each entry listing the most common genes and DNA. The sample records hundreds of thousands of distinct CDR3 sequences, approximately 21% of which are singletons. The top ten constitute roughly 42% of the sample. Sequencing used peripheral blood. These receptors all stem from a woman aged 45-65 years with Graves' ophthalmopathy. Donor details come from another sample of the same person, matched by shared clones.

This clonotype was found many times. V usage is TRBV7-2 and J usage is TRBJ1-5; D is ambiguous. This CDR3 spans 15 amino acids. V lost 0 bases, J lost 6 bases, and 12 bases lay in between. Germline loops: CDR1 SGHTA, CDR2 FQGNSA. Here the CDR3 DNA reads TGTGCCAGCAGCTTAGCGGGGAGTGTCGGTCAGCCCCAGCATTTT. It specifies CASSLAGSVGQPQHF. Full variable domain (outside the CDR3, taken from reference TRBV7-2 and TRBJ1-5): GAGVSQSPSNKVTEKGKDVELRCDPISGHTALYWYRQSLGQGLEFLIYFQGNSAPDKSGLPSDRFSAERTGGSVSTLTIQRTQQEDSAVYLCASSLAGSVGQPQHFGDGTRLSIL.

This clonotype was detected many times. V usage is TRBV6-9 and J usage is TRBJ2-5, with TRBD1 matching 10 bases. CDR1 and CDR2 from the germline V gene are MNHGY and SVAAGI. This CDR3 is built from 15 residues. Trimming took 0 bases from V and 3 from J; bases not matched to a gene: 1. CDR3: CASSYSTGGKETQYF. CDR3 nucleotides: TGTGCCAGCAGTTATTCGACAGGGGGCAAAGAGACCCAGTACTTC.

This clonotype was counted ten times or more. The gene calls are TRBV25-1 and TRBJ2-3, with TRBD2 matching over 8 bases. Trimming took 3 bases from V and 3 from J; bases not matched to a gene: 8. In germline, CDR1 is MGHDK, CDR2 SYGVNS. There are 16 residues in the CDR3. The CDR3 nucleotides are TGTGCCAGCAGTGATACAGGTAGCGGGAAAACAGATACGCAGTATTTT. Amino acid sequence: CASSDTGSGKTDTQYF.

This clonotype was seen only a few times. A much larger clone is a single base away; this may be a read error. The chain employs TRBV5-4 and TRBJ1-1; TRBD1 agrees at 8 bases. Germline CDR1 SGHNT, CDR2 YYREEE (reference sequence). V shed 3 bases and J 0 bases; nucleotides not matched to a gene: 7. CDR3 length: 16 residues. This CDR3 is CASSSDSGGMNTEAFF. Here the CDR3 DNA reads TGTGCCAGCAGCTCAGACTCAGGGGGCATGAACACTGAAGCTTTCTTT.

This clonotype was recorded at least ten times. The V gene is TRBV24-1, the J gene TRBJ2-7, with 8 bases matching TRBD2. The CDR3 has 18 amino acids. Per germline, CDR1 KGHDR and CDR2 SFDVKD. Germline trimming cut 3 bases from V and 5 bases from J; bases unmatched to any gene: 17. For the CDR3, the DNA is TGTGCCACCAGTGATCCCCGCGGACGGGAGGGCTCCGAGAACGAGCAGTACTTC. Its translation: CATSDPRGREGSENEQYF.

This clonotype was detected many times. The chain is built from TRBV6-8 and TRBJ1-6, with D maybe TRBD1 (6 bases). Trimming cost V 2 bases and J 2 bases, with 13 bases left between them. Per the germline V gene, CDR1 is MNHGY and CDR2 is SAAAGT. The CDR3 runs to 17 residues. The CDR3 bases are TGTGCCAGCAGTTACGAAGGGGGAAGGCCCTATAATTCACCCCTCCACTTT. Translation gives CASSYEGGRPYNSPLHF.

This clonotype was picked up a small number of times. The chain is built from TRBV7-9 and TRBJ1-3; no clear D. V was trimmed by 5 bases and J by 0 bases, leaving 11 bases between them. The CDR3 has 15 amino acids. The V gene's germline CDR1 is SEHNR and CDR2 FQNEAQ (reference sequence). The CDR3 loop reads CASSPPRVSGNTIYF. CDR3 DNA: TGTGCCAGCAGCCCCCCACGCGTCTCTGGAAACACCATATATTTT.

This clonotype was counted ten times or more. This chain uses TRBV29-1 with TRBJ2-7, with D possibly matching TRBD1 (6 bases). Germline assignment: CDR1 SQVTM and CDR2 ANQGSEA. The CDR3 runs to 14 residues. Deletions cut 6 bases from V and 7 bases from J, with 22 bases between. The CDR3 sequence is CSVRGPQPKGEQYF. For the CDR3, the DNA is TGCAGCGTCAGGGGTCCTCAGCCGAAGGGGGAGCAGTACTTC.

This clonotype was seen repeatedly, ten times or more. This chain links TRBV5-6 with TRBJ2-6; D gene uncertain. Germline V lookup: CDR1 SGHDT, CDR2 YYEEEE. V dropped 4 bases and J dropped 2 bases, with 10 bases sitting between them. This CDR3 contains 15 residues. The CDR3 coding sequence is TGTGCCAGCAGCACCGCCCGTCCTGGGGCCAACGTCCTGACTTTC. Translating gives CASSTARPGANVLTF. Full variable domain (rest looked up from reference TRBV5-6 and TRBJ2-6): DAGVTQSPTHLIKTRGQQVTLRCSPKSGHDTVSWYQQALGQGPQFIFQYYEEEERQRGNFPDRFSGHQFPNYSSELNVNALLLGDSALYLCASSTARPGANVLTFGAGSRLTVL.